Listed here are 15 T cell receptor beta chains from one sample, sequenced in a study of spatial heterogeneity in lung cancer (dated by TCRdb to between 2018 and 2021). Preparation of the library involved 5' RACE. The listed sequencing device is NextSeq 500. TCRdb ran its own pipeline on the public reads, namely fastp trimming at Q25 and MiXCR clone calling, and kept in-frame beta chains. Merged by CDR3 protein, the rows form single entries marked with the most common genes and DNA. The sample contains approximately 52,000 distinct CDR3 sequences, 6% to 9% of them found a single time. The ten largest account for approximately 2.6% of the sample. What the time point label conveys for this sample: sample taken at primary tumor resection. For TCR sequencing, whole RNA was extracted from tumor and nontumor lung tissue, or from cryopreserved PBMC samples, and no cell sorting was done. Sequencing was performed on PBMCs, taken at surgery. The receptors shown here come from a female donor with early-stage non-small cell lung cancer.

The table lists this clonotype with many counts. The chain uses TRBV5-1 and TRBJ1-1; TRBD1 might be the D (5 bases). V dropped 0 bases and J dropped 5 bases, with 14 bases sitting between them. CDR3 length: 15 amino acids. Germline CDR1 SGHRS, CDR2 YFSETQ. The CDR3: CASSLEGRASTEAFF. The CDR3 DNA follows: TGCGCCAGCAGCTTGGAGGGCAGGGCTTCTACTGAAGCTTTCTTT. Combining the CDR3 with reference TRBV5-1 and TRBJ1-1 gives the whole variable domain KAGVTQTPRYLIKTRGQQVTLSCSPISGHRSVSWYQQTPGQGLQFLFEYFSETQRNKGNFPGRFSGRQFSNSRSEMNVSTLELGDSALYLCASSLEGRASTEAFFGQGTRLTVV.

This clonotype was seen a handful of times. V usage is TRBV5-4 and J usage is TRBJ2-1; no definite D call. Trimming stripped 4 bases from V and 0 bases from J, with 8 bases between. Per the germline V gene, CDR1 is SGHNT and CDR2 is YYREEE (reference sequence). This CDR3 has 14 residues. Here the CDR3 DNA reads TGTGCCAGCAGCGGCCCCTACTCCTACAATGAGCAGTTCTTC. As protein: CASSGPYSYNEQFF.

This clonotype occurred a few times. This sequence joins TRBV29-1 and TRBJ2-3, with TRBD2 matching 7 bases. V lost 4 bases, J lost 8 bases, and 6 bases stayed unmatched. Germline V gene data show CDR1 as SQVTM and CDR2 as ANQGSEA. This CDR3 is built from 12 residues. The CDR3 DNA is TGCAGCGTTGTGCTAGGGGAGGGTACGCAGTATTTT. Translation gives CSVVLGEGTQYF.

This clonotype was seen ten or more times. The chain combines TRBV7-2 with TRBJ2-1; 7 bases line up with TRBD2. Germline values: CDR1 SGHTA, CDR2 FQGNSA. The CDR3 runs to 14 residues. The J segment lost 5 bases and the V segment lost 5 bases, leaving 6 bases of the junction unmatched. DNA of the CDR3: TGTGCCAGCAGCCCCCACAGCGGGGACAATGAGCAGTTCTTC. Encoded protein: CASSPHSGDNEQFF.

The rearrangement links TRBV6-2 or TRBV6-3 to TRBJ2-7, with D hard to call. The V gene's germline CDR1 is MNHEY and CDR2 SVGEGT. This CDR3 has 16 residues. V was clipped by 2 bases and J by 2 bases, with 16 bases between them. The CDR3: CASSYRLGNSTYEQYF. The CDR3 nucleotides are TGTGCCAGCAGTTACCGTCTGGGCAACTCCACCTACGAGCAGTACTTC.

V usage is TRBV20-1 and J usage is TRBJ2-3; no clear D gene. Germline CDR1 is DFQATT and CDR2 is SNEGSKA (reference sequence). The CDR3 covers 12 residues. V lost 6 bases and J lost 1, with 8 bases in between. CDR3 protein: CSAGRGTDTQYF. The CDR3 DNA is TGCAGTGCGGGCAGAGGCACAGATACGCAGTATTTT.

The chain employs TRBV11-3 and TRBJ2-5; 13 bases align to TRBD2. The CDR3 extends over 16 amino acids. V shed 5 bases and J 2 bases; nucleotides not matched to a gene: 5. Germline loops: CDR1 SGHNT, CDR2 YENEEA. CDR3 sequence reads: CASSLGTSGEQETQYF. The CDR3 coding sequence is TGTGCCAGCAGCCTTGGGACTAGCGGGGAGCAAGAGACCCAGTACTTC.

This clonotype was detected many times. V gene TRBV28 combines with J gene TRBJ2-7; a possible D gene is TRBD2 (6 bases). Germline V gives CDR1 MDHEN, CDR2 SYDVKM. The length of the CDR3 is 13 residues. Trimming pared 6 bases from V and 3 bases from J, leaving 12 bases between. The CDR3 reads CASRMGGHYEQYF. CDR3 nucleotide sequence: TGTGCCAGCAGAATGGGAGGCCACTACGAGCAGTACTTC.

The table lists this clonotype with many counts. The chain recombines TRBV5-1 with TRBJ2-2, with D uncertain. Germline V gene sequence: CDR1 SGHRS, CDR2 YFSETQ. This CDR3 is 15 amino acids long. V lost 3 bases, J lost 4 bases, and 13 bases lay in between. The CDR3: CASSWEGRGTGELFF. The CDR3 region has the DNA TGCGCCAGCAGCTGGGAAGGGCGAGGCACCGGGGAGCTGTTTTTT.

This clonotype appeared many times. The genes are TRBV2 and TRBJ2-7; D is ambiguous. Germline-derived CDR1 and CDR2 are SNHLY and FYNNEI. The CDR3 is 13 amino acids. Deletions cut 4 bases from V and 3 bases from J, with 10 bases between. CDR3 in DNA: TGTGCCAGCAGTGCTTATTCCTACTACGAGCAGTACTTC. This gives the protein CASSAYSYYEQYF.

The rearrangement links TRBV7-3 to TRBJ2-3; D is possibly TRBD2 (5 bases). The CDR3 has 13 residues. With 4 bases removed from V and 0 bases from J, the gap between germline ends came to 5 bases. The germline V gene encodes CDR1 SGHTA and CDR2 FQGTGA. The CDR3 DNA is TGTGCCAGCAGCTCGGGGAGCACAGATACGCAGTATTTT. Amino acids: CASSSGSTDTQYF.

This clonotype was counted ten times or more. The J gene is TRBJ2-6, the V gene TRBV25-1; a possible D gene is TRBD1 (6 bases). The germline V gene encodes CDR1 MGHDK and CDR2 SYGVNS. The V and J ends lost 4 bases and 0 bases respectively, with 16 bases between them. The length of the CDR3 is 18 residues. The CDR3 nucleotides are TGTGCCAGCAGTGGCCCACAGGGCTTCCTCTCTGGGGCCAACGTCCTGACTTTC. It encodes CASSGPQGFLSGANVLTF.

This clonotype was picked up many times. This chain uses TRBV29-1 with TRBJ1-4; D is ambiguous. V gave up 1 base and J gave up 7 bases, with 10 bases separating them. This CDR3 comprises 13 residues. Germline V gives CDR1 SQVTM, CDR2 ANQGSEA. This CDR3 reads CSVEAGPGEKLFF. The DNA of the CDR3 is TGCAGCGTTGAAGCTGGACCGGGTGAAAAACTGTTTTTT.

This clonotype was counted many times. V and J are TRBV7-3 and TRBJ2-5; unclear D gene. CDR3 length: 13 amino acids. V was cut by 2 bases and J by 5 bases, with 9 bases left in between. Germline V gives CDR1 SGHTA, CDR2 FQGTGA. Here the CDR3 reads CASSLGPLETQYF. The CDR3 nucleotides read TGTGCCAGCAGCTTAGGCCCTCTCGAGACCCAGTACTTC.

At least ten counts were recorded for this clonotype. V gene TRBV7-9 combines with J gene TRBJ1-4, with D maybe TRBD1 (6 bases). CDR1 is SEHNR, CDR2 FQNEAQ, per germline (reference sequence). V lost 5 bases and J 4 bases, leaving 14 bases between the germline ends. This CDR3 has 15 amino acids. CDR3 in DNA: TGTGCCAGCAGCCCTCAGACAGGAATTAATGAAAAACTGTTTTTT. Translated: CASSPQTGINEKLFF.